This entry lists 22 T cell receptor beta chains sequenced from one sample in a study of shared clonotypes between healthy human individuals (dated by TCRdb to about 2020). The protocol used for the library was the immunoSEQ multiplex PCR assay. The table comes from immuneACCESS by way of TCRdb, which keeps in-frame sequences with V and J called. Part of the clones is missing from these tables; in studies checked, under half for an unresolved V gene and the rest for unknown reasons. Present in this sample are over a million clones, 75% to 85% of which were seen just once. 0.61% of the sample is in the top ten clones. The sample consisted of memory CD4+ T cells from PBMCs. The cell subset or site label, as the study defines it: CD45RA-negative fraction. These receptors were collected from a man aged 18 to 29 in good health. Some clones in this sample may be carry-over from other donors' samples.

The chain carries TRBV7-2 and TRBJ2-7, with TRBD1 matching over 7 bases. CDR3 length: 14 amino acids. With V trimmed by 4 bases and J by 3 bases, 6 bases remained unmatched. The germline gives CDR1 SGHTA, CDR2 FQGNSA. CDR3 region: CASSSRTGNYEQYF. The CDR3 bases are TGTGCCAGCAGCTCGAGGACAGGAAACTACGAGCAGTACTTC.

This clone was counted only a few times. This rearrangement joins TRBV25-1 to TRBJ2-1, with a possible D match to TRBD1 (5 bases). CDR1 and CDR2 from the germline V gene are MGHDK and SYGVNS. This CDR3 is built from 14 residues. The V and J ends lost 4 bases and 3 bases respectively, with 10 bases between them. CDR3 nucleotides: TGTGCCAGCAGTGGAGGCAGGGTCTACAATGAGCAGTTCTTC. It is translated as CASSGGRVYNEQFF.

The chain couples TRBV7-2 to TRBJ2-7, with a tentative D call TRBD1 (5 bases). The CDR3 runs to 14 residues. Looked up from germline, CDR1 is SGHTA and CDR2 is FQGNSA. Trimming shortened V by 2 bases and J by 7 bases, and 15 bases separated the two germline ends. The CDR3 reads CASSLRFQGSEQYF. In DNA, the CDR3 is TGTGCCAGCAGCTTACGGTTCCAGGGTAGTGAGCAGTACTTC.

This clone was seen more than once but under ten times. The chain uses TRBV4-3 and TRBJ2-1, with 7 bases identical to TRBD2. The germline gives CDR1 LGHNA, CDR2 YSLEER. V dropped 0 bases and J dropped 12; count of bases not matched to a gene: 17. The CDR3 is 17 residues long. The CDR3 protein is CASSQDRRGLGGSRQFF. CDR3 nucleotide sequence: TGCGCCAGCAGCCAAGATCGGCGGGGGTTGGGCGGGAGTCGGCAGTTCTTC.

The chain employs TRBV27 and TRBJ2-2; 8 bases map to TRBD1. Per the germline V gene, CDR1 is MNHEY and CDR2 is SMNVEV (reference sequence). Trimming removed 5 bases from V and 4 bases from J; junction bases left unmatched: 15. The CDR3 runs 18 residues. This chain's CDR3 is CASSPNFQGALVTGELFF. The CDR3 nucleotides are TGTGCCAGCAGTCCGAACTTCCAGGGGGCGCTTGTCACCGGGGAGCTGTTTTTT.

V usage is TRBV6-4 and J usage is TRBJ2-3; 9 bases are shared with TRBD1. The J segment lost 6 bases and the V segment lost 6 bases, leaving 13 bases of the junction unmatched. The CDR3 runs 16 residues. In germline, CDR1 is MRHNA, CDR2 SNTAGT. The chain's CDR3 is CASSGQGTPSPDTQYF. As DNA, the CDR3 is TGTGCCAGCAGCGGACAGGGGACCCCCTCGCCGGATACGCAGTATTTT.

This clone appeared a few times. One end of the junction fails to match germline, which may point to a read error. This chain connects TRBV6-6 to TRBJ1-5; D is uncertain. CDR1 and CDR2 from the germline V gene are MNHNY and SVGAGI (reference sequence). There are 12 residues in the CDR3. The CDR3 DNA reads TGTGCCAGCAATACCCTAGCCCTCGCCGCGTACTTT. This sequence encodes CASNTLALAAYF.

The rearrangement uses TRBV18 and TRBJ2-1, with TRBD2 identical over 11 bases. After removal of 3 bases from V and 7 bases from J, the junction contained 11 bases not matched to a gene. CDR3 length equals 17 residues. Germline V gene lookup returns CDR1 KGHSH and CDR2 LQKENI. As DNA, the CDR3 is TGTGCCAGCTCACCCCTCGCCACTAGCGGGAGTAAGAATGAGCAGTTCTTC. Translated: CASSPLATSGSKNEQFF.

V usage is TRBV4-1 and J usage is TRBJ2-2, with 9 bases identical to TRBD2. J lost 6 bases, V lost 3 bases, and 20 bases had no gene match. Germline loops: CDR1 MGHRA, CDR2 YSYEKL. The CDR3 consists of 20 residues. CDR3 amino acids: CASSQPFTRLSGRLSGELFF. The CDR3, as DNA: TGCGCCAGCAGCCAGCCCTTTACCAGGCTTAGCGGGAGATTGTCCGGGGAGCTGTTTTTT.

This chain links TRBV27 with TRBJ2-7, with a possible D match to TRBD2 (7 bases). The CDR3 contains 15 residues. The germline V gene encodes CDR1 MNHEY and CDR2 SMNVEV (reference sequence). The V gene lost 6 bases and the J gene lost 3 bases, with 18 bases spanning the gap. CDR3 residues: CASSKLGRGFYEQYF. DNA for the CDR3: TGTGCCAGCAGCAAACTTGGGAGGGGGTTCTACGAGCAGTACTTC.

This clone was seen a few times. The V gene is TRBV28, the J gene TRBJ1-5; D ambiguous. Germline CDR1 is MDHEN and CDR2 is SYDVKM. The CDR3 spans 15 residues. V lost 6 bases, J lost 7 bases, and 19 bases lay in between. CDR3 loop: CASSPWTGKGQPQHF. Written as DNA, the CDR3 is TGTGCCAGCAGCCCTTGGACGGGAAAAGGCCAGCCCCAGCATTTT.

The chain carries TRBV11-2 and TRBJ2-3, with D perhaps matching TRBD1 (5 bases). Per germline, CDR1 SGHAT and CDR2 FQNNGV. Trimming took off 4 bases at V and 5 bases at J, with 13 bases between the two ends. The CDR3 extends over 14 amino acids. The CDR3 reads CASSSRGIGDTQYF. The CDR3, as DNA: TGTGCCAGCAGCTCTAGGGGAATCGGAGATACGCAGTATTTT.

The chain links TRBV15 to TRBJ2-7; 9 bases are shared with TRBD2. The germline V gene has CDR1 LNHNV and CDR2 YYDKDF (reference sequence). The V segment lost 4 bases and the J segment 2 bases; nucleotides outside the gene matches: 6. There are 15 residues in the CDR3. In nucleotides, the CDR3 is TGTGCCACCAGCACCCGGACTAGCGACACCTACGAGCAGTACTTC. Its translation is CATSTRTSDTYEQYF. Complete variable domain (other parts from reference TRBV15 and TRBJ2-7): DAMVIQNPRYQVTQFGKPVTLSCSQTLNHNVMYWYQQKSSQAPKLLFHYYDKDFNNEADTPDNFQSRRPNTSFCFLDIRSPGLGDTAMYLCATSTRTSDTYEQYFGPGTRLTVT.

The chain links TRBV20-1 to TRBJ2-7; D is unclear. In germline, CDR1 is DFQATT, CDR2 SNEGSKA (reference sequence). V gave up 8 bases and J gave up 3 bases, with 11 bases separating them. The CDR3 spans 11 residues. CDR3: CSINGRYEQYF. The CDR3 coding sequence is TGCAGTATAAATGGGCGCTACGAGCAGTACTTC.

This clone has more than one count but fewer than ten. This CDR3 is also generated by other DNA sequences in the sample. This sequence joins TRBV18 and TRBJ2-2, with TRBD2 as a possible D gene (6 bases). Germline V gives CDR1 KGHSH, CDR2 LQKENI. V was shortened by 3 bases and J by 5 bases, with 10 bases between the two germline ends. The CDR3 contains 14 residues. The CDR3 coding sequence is TGTGCCAGCTCACCTCCAGGGAGGACCGGGGAGCTGTTTTTT. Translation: CASSPPGRTGELFF.

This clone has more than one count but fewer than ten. Here the CDR3 DNA reads TGTGCCAGCAGCCATGCGGGGGGGCCTAATGAGCAGTTCTTC. As protein: CASSHAGGPNEQFF. The rearrangement joins TRBV14 to TRBJ2-1; 9 positions agree with TRBD2. With V trimmed by 3 bases and J by 7 bases, 4 bases remained unmatched. Germline V gene sequence: CDR1 SGHDN, CDR2 FVKESK. The CDR3 covers 14 residues.

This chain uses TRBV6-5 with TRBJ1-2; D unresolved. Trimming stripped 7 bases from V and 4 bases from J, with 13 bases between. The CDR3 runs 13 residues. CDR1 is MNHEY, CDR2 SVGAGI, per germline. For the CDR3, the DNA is TGTGCCAGCATGCGGGAAAATAGCTATGGCTACACCTTC. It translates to CASMRENSYGYTF.

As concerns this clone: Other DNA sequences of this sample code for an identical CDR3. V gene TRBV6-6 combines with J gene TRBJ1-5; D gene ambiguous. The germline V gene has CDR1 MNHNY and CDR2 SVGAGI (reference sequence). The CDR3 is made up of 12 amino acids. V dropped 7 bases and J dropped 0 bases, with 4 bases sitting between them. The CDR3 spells CASKYSNQPQHF. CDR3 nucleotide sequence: TGTGCCAGCAAGTATAGCAATCAGCCCCAGCATTTT.

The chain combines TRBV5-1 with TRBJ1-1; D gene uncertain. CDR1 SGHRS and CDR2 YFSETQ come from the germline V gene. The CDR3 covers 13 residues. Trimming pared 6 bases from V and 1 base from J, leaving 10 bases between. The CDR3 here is CASTFTANTEAFF. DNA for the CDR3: TGCGCCAGCACCTTTACCGCGAACACTGAAGCTTTCTTT.

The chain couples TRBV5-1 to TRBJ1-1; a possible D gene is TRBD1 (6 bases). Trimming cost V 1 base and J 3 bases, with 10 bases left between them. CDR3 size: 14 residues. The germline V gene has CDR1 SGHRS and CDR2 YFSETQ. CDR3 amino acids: CASSLSGTYTEAFF. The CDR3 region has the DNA TGCGCCAGCAGCTTGTCCGGGACATACACTGAAGCTTTCTTT. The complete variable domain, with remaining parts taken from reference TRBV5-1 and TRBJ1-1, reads KAGVTQTPRYLIKTRGQQVTLSCSPISGHRSVSWYQQTPGQGLQFLFEYFSETQRNKGNFPGRFSGRQFSNSRSEMNVSTLELGDSALYLCASSLSGTYTEAFFGQGTRLTVV.

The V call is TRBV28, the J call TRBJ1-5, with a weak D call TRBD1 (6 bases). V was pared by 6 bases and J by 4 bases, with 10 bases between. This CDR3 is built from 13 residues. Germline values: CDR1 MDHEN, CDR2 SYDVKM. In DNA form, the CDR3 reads TGTGCCAGCAGGGTGGACAGAAATCAGCCCCAGCATTTT. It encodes CASRVDRNQPQHF.

The CDR3 nucleotides read TGTGCCAGCAGCTTAGTGCACCAAGAGACCCAGTACTTC. This encodes CASSLVHQETQYF. The chain uses TRBV7-2 and TRBJ2-5; no reliable D call. CDR3 length equals 13 residues. V gave up 1 base and J gave up 0 bases, with 3 bases separating them. Germline CDR1 reads SGHTA; CDR2 reads FQGNSA.